This T cell receptor (beta chain) was sequenced for a study of blood T cell repertoires in COVID-19. V was trimmed by 4 bases and J by 8 bases, leaving 15 bases between them. Germline assignment: CDR1 SGHNT and CDR2 YYREEE (reference sequence). There are 13 residues in the CDR3. How the authors handled the data: Estimation of nucleated cell counts relied on the amplification of reference gene primers. The data were produced by immunoSEQ multiplex PCR, yet TCRdb's version contains in-frame clones alone and is incomplete. Clone size and V and J calls were adopted from that table, with D and trimming inferred from the DNA. The repertoire has around 30,000 clones, approximately 67% of them found once; the top ten carry about 15%.

The clonotype originates from a human donor in a cohort sampled during active COVID-19. This rearrangement joins TRBV5-4 to TRBJ1-2; D is possibly TRBD1 (6 bases). The specimen sequenced was peripheral blood. The DNA for the CDR3 is TGTGCCAGCAGCCCTTACAGGGTATCCGGCTACACCTTC. This gives the protein CASSPYRVSGYTF.